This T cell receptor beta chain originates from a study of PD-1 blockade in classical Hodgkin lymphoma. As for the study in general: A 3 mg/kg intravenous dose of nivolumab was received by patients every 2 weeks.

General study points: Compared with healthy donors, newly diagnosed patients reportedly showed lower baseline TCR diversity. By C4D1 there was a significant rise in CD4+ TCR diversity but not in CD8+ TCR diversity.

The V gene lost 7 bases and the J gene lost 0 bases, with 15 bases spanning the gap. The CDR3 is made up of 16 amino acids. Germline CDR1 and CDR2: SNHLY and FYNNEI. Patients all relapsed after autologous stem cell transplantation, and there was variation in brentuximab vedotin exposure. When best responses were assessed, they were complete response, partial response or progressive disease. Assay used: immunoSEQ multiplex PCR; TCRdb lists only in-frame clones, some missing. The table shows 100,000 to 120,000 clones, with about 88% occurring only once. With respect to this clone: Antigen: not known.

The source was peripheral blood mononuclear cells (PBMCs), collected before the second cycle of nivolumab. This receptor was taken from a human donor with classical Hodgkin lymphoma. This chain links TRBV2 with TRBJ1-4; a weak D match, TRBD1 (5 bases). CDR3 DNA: TGTGCCAGCACCCGGCAGGGCCTTGCAACTAATGAAAAACTGTTTTTT. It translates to CASTRQGLATNEKLFF. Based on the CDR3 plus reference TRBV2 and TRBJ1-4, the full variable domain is EPEVTQTPSHQVTQMGQEVILRCVPISNHLYFYWYRQILGQKVEFLVSFYNNEISEKSEIFDDQFSVERPDGSNFTLKIRSTKLEDSAMYFCASTRQGLATNEKLFFGSGTQLSVL.